This T cell receptor beta chain is from a study of cytomegalovirus exposure and HLA in healthy donors (dated by TCRdb to about 2017). The study in broad terms: According to an earlier analysis of several hundred of the donors, 200 million or so T cells yielded 100 million or so unique TCR beta sequences and approximately 300 Gb of sequence data. High-throughput TCR immunosequencing, statistical association of individual TCRs with disease status, and machine learning were combined to predict cytomegalovirus infection status. A separate validation cohort of approximately 130 different subjects was used in addition to the 666-subject first cohort. The study profiled the T cell repertoires of around 700 subjects by immunosequencing and related them to cytomegalovirus serostatus. A few DR-DQ haplotypes were treated as single units for association and clustering because of strong linkage in the cohort. On average, 235,054 unique TCR beta nucleotide sequences were sequenced per donor among 398 genotyped donors of the cohort, with roughly 19% of those sequences being non-productive. Approximately 300 gigabases of sequencing data and 70 million to 95 million unique TCR sequences made up an early release that covered roughly 670 HLA-typed donors. The number of typed donors differed by locus: roughly 629-640 for A, B, C, DRB1 and DQB1; about 520 for DQA1; 606 for DPA1; and some 450 for DPB1. The genetic ancestry cluster associated with self-reported Caucasian donors included roughly 84% of the 398 genotyped donors. The study aimed to test whether signatures of past pathogen exposure could be identified by cataloging public T cell receptors. A later genetic analysis used genome-wide SNP genotypes for about three fifths of the roughly 700 donors, treating that subset as a discovery cohort. Alongside the repertoire data, information on donor age, sex, ethnicity and CMV serostatus was compiled. Both class I and class II loci were covered by HLA typing, at four-digit resolution. To study patterns of TCR occurrence, a later analysis re-analyzed previously published TCR beta repertoires from 500 to 850 donors and added high-resolution HLA genotyping. Every repertoire in the discovery cohort had been generated on one and the same sequencing platform. Rather than using new phenotypic data, the later analysis identified candidate immune exposures from TCR beta sequences and from how often those sequences occurred across donors. To decide whether each TCR beta V gene segment behaved as functional or pseudogenic, an earlier analysis of some 540 of the donors relied on high-throughput TCR beta sequencing. Results the study describes overall, beyond this receptor: An earlier analysis of approximately 540 of the donors showed that most TCR beta V segments appeared in productive rearrangements either about 87% or about 30% of the time, which broadly matched IMGT annotations. In a later analysis, around 17,000 TCR beta sequences were associated with specific HLA alleles at a false discovery rate of 0.05. An association between a missense DCLRE1C variant and V-gene and J-gene trimming of TCR beta chains was found in a later genetic analysis and replicated in an independent cohort. The cohort was sequenced for TCR beta chains only, and without alpha or paired-chain data the features that could be detected were limited. Roughly uniform sequencing depth across donors was assumed in presence/absence analyses, although this assumption may not hold. The authors suggested that the approach could potentially be extended to other disease states and immunological phenotypes. According to a later genetic analysis, donors in an Asian-associated ancestry cluster had fewer N-insertions in productive TCRs than the roughly 660-donor mean. Cytomegalovirus status was reported to be diagnosed by the classifier with high specificity and sensitivity in both the original and validation cohorts. When HLA alleles, especially DR and DQ, strongly co-occurred, TCR associations were difficult to assign to individual alleles. Some IMGT-functional V segments, including TRBV6-2 and TRBV6-3, could not be told apart with the 87-base-pair reads, so those segments were excluded. Across donors, most TCR sequences were observed very rarely, whereas some public TCRs were present in many individuals. In a later analysis, TCR association rates were found to vary across HLA loci, with the most associated TCRs seen for DRB1 alleles and the fewest for HLA-C alleles. The study gave a list of 150 to 200 TCR beta chains associated with cytomegalovirus. A later analysis reported that several top co-occurrence clusters appeared linked to parvovirus B19, influenza, CMV and Epstein-Barr virus. Correlated functional status among segregating V segments might be attributable to linkage disequilibrium, but an unknown experimental factor could not be ruled out. A further reported finding was that TCR beta sequences accurately predicted the HLA-A and HLA-B alleles for most subjects in the first cohort. The earlier analysis of 587 of the donors excluded seventeen rarely observed V segments, including chromosome 9 orphons, because counts were too low. A few of the identified cytomegalovirus-associated TCR beta chains were confirmed in vitro to be specific for cytomegalovirus antigens. In a later analysis, HLA-associated TCR beta chains were found to be more clonally expanded and to have lower generation probabilities than equally common non-associated chains. Most CMV-associated TCR beta chains appeared to be HLA-restricted in a later analysis, and the HLA associations seemed to be driven largely by CMV exposure. Because HLA typing was missing for some donors at each locus, association tests included only the typed subset. A group of highly shared sequence variants was considered likely to be a technical artifact of the sequencing pipeline. For the cohort, immune exposure information was limited to CMV serostatus.

The library was generated by the immunoSEQ multiplex PCR assay. For the multiplex PCR, a mixture combining 60 forward primers for TCR Vbeta segments and 13 reverse primers for TCR Jbeta segments was used. The CDR3 region of rearranged TCR beta genes was amplified from genomic DNA by a multiplex PCR assay. The Illumina HiSeq System was used to sequence the amplified TCR beta libraries as 87-base-pair reads. As for how the authors treated the data: A later analysis tallied 75 million to 95 million unique TCR beta chains across the 640 or so repertoires, and around 9.9 million of those chains were shared by two or more donors. A nearest-neighbor algorithm error-corrected the raw reads and collapsed the reads into unique sequences, merging closely related sequences to remove PCR and sequencing errors. To assign V, D and J gene segments, CDR3 sequences were aligned to IMGT reference sequences. For a sequence to be retained, at least a six-nucleotide match to both a V gene segment and a J gene segment was required. Rearrangements were called productive when the CDR3 lacked stop codons and stayed in frame with V and J; all others were non-productive. CDR3 was defined by IMGT convention, running from the second conserved V-encoded cysteine to the conserved J-encoded phenylalanine. The earlier analysis of fewer than 750 of the donors excluded sequences that lacked an unambiguous match to a single V gene segment. An earlier analysis of fewer than 750 of the donors called V segments functional above 56.7% productive rearrangements and segregating when the between-donor standard deviation exceeded 5%. To diagnose cytomegalovirus status from the catalog of TCR beta chain sequences, a statistical classification framework was built. In a later analysis, V and J genes were assigned by comparing TCR nucleotide sequences against IMGT/GENE-DB human TR gene sequences. A later analysis assigned CDR3 sequences and most-parsimonious VDJ recombination scenarios with the TCRdist pipeline. In a later analysis, each TCR beta chain was defined by its CDR3 amino acid sequence together with its V-gene family, and reads lacking a unique V-gene family were excluded. To address suspected cross-contamination and a sequencing artifact, a later analysis removed around 590 highly shared, low-generation-probability nucleotide sequences. In a later analysis, a clonal expansion index for each public chain was calculated from normalized within-repertoire ranks of inferred template counts. A later analysis computed generation probabilities with a VDJ recombination model fitted to out-of-frame rearrangements, and checked the results against IGoR. A later analysis scored TCR-TCR, TCR-HLA and TCR-CMV co-occurrence with hypergeometric tests, applying a repertoire-size bias correction to TCR pairs. To estimate false discovery rates, a later analysis permuted the HLA or CMV assignments 20 times. In a later analysis, co-occurring TCRs were grouped using DBSCAN, with TCRdist sequence similarity added in when clustering inside HLA-allele-positive subsets. Repertoires with fewer than 30,000 or more than 120,000 public chains were left out of co-occurrence clustering, as were roughly five repertoires with anomalous nucleotide sharing. TCRdb carries this immuneACCESS record with in-frame sequences only. Its versions omit some clonotypes, under half of them owing to an unresolved V gene in the studies checked, with the rest unexplained. From that table come the V and J calls and clone size; the DNA was used to work out D and trimming. This sample comprises under 200,000 clones, about 70% of them detected only once. Approximately 1.8% of the sample comes from the top ten.

At the junction V is shortened by 2 bases and J by 5 bases, with 21 bases in between. Measured from the cysteine to the phenylalanine, the CDR3 is 17 residues long. Only the CDR3 DNA stays, 51 bases, in frame from base 1. CDR1 and CDR2 (SGHAT, FQNNGV) derive from the germline V gene. In total, 666 healthy bone marrow donors made up the cohort. At the time of sampling, all cohort members were nominally healthy, though unrecorded immune exposures were likely present. The donor was CMV seronegative and belonged to the group of 352 seronegative cohort members. Every donor gave a peripheral blood sample, and the peripheral blood mononuclear cells from that sample were used for TCR beta sequencing. The Qiagen DNeasy Blood Extraction Kit was used to extract genomic DNA from the blood cell samples. For this clone: The target of this receptor is not known. No base quality values were provided; no much bigger clone lies one nucleotide off.

Material for sequencing was PBMCs. This clonotype was obtained from a woman between 25 and 40 years old in good health and CMV-seronegative. The chain employs TRBV11-2 and TRBJ1-2; matching of 5 bases hints at TRBD1 as the D gene. The DNA reads as follows: TGTGCCAGCAGCTTATCTACGCCTTTAGGGGTCTATTATGGCTACACCTTC. It codes for CASSLSTPLGVYYGYTF.